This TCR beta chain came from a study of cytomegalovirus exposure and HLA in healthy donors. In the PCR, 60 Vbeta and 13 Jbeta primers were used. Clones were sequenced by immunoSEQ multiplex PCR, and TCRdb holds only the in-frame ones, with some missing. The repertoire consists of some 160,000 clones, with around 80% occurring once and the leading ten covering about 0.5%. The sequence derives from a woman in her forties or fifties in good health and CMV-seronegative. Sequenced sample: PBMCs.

The CDR3 bases are TGTGCCAGCAGCGTAACGGGTAGCGGGGGCGAGACGCAGTATTTT. Protein sequence: CASSVTGSGGETQYF. V and J are TRBV9 and TRBJ2-3; 9 nucleotides match TRBD2. Per the germline V gene, CDR1 is SGDLS and CDR2 is YYNGEE. The CDR3 runs to 15 residues. The V segment lost 1 base and the J segment 9 bases; nucleotides outside the gene matches: 9.